Following are 12 T cell receptor beta chains from one sample sequenced in a study of blood T cell repertoires in COVID-19. Assay used: immunoSEQ multiplex PCR; TCRdb lists only in-frame clones, some missing. Among approximately 37,000 clones listed, 80% to 90% were seen once. Input material: peripheral blood. Source of these receptors: a man aged 35-49 years with active COVID-19.

The chain uses TRBV5-1 and TRBJ2-2, with unresolved D. V was trimmed by 0 bases and J by 5 bases, leaving 5 bases between them. CDR3 length: 13 amino acids. Looked up from germline, CDR1 is SGHRS and CDR2 is YFSETQ. CDR3 protein: CASSLAATGELFF. The CDR3 nucleotides read TGCGCCAGCAGCTTGGCAGCGACCGGGGAGCTGTTTTTT.

The rearrangement joins TRBV13 to TRBJ1-3, with 7 positions matching TRBD1. The CDR3 length is 15 residues. With 5 bases clipped from V and 3 bases from J, the junction kept 7 bases outside the gene matches. Per germline, CDR1 PRHDT and CDR2 FYEKMQ (reference sequence). The CDR3 protein is CASSLNRGGGNTIYF. The CDR3 coding sequence is TGTGCCAGCAGCCTCAACAGGGGAGGTGGAAACACCATATATTTT.

This CDR3 reads CASSRTGSNYGYTF. As DNA, the CDR3 is TGTGCCAGCAGTAGGACAGGGTCGAACTATGGCTACACCTTC. The V gene is TRBV6-5, the J gene TRBJ1-2, with 8 positions matching TRBD1. The CDR3 length is 14 residues. Germline loops: CDR1 MNHEY, CDR2 SVGAGI. The V gene end was trimmed by 5 bases and the J gene end by 2 bases; junction bases not matched to a gene: 4.

This rearrangement joins TRBV25-1 to TRBJ2-3, with D perhaps matching TRBD2 (5 bases). CDR3 length: 12 residues. CDR1 is MGHDK and CDR2 is SYGVNS in the germline V gene. Trimming shortened V by 6 bases and J by 8 bases, and 12 bases separated the two germline ends. The CDR3, as DNA: TGTGCCAGCAGACCCCTGAGCGGTACGCAGTATTTT. Protein: CASRPLSGTQYF.

J is TRBJ2-2 and V is TRBV5-6; 11 positions agree with TRBD1. The V segment lost 0 bases and the J segment 3 bases; nucleotides outside the gene matches: 4. The V gene's germline CDR1 is SGHDT and CDR2 YYEEEE. The CDR3 sequence is 17 residues long. Written as DNA, the CDR3 is TGTGCCAGCAGCTTGGCATGGACAGGGGGCTACACCGGGGAGCTGTTTTTT. This encodes CASSLAWTGGYTGELFF.

J is TRBJ2-3 and V is TRBV6-4; a possible D gene is TRBD2 (7 bases). The CDR3 sequence is 16 residues long. CDR1 and CDR2 (germline): MRHNA, SNTAGT. Trimming pared 0 bases from V and 3 bases from J, leaving 13 bases between. Here the CDR3 DNA reads TGTGCCAGCAGTGACTCGGGAGGGAGGGGGACAGATACGCAGTATTTT. Its translation is CASSDSGGRGTDTQYF.

This clone appeared once. The chain couples TRBV5-1 to TRBJ2-2; 7 nucleotides line up with TRBD1. Germline V gene lookup returns CDR1 SGHRS and CDR2 YFSETQ. V gave up 2 bases and J gave up 0 bases; unmatched junction bases: 4. CDR3 length: 16 residues. CDR3 bases: TGCGCCAGCAGCTTTGCCGGGACAGCGAACACCGGGGAGCTGTTTTTT. As protein: CASSFAGTANTGELFF.

The genes are TRBV6-6 and TRBJ1-1; D is unclear. The germline V gene has CDR1 MNHNY and CDR2 SVGAGI (reference sequence). The CDR3 totals 15 residues. V was shortened by 1 base and J by 0 bases, with 9 bases between the two germline ends. As DNA, the CDR3 is TGTGCCAGCAGTTACTTTGTAAACATGAACACTGAAGCTTTCTTT. Its protein is CASSYFVNMNTEAFF.

The CDR3 spells CASCRRGYSGNTIYF. The CDR3 coding sequence is TGTGCCAGCTGCCGGCGGGGGTACTCTGGAAACACCATATATTTT. The V and J genes are TRBV28 and TRBJ1-3, with a weak D call TRBD1 (5 bases). CDR1 is MDHEN, CDR2 SYDVKM, per germline. V lost 8 bases and J lost 0, with 14 bases in between. The CDR3 length is 15 residues.

This chain connects TRBV27 to TRBJ1-1; D is perhaps TRBD1 (6 bases). V was clipped by 6 bases and J by 3 bases, with 11 bases between them. The length of the CDR3 is 13 residues. In germline, CDR1 is MNHEY, CDR2 SMNVEV (reference sequence). The CDR3 protein is CASRQYRDTEAFF. The DNA for the CDR3 is TGTGCCAGCAGACAGTACAGGGACACTGAAGCTTTCTTT.

The V and J genes are TRBV5-6 and TRBJ1-2; a weak D match, TRBD1 (5 bases). This CDR3 comprises 13 residues. CDR1 and CDR2 (germline): SGHDT, YYEEEE. Trimming removed 0 bases from V and 5 bases from J, with 8 bases in between. CDR3 residues: CASSLEGLYGYTF. Here the CDR3 DNA reads TGTGCCAGCAGCTTGGAGGGGCTGTATGGCTACACCTTC.

The chain carries TRBV2 and TRBJ2-5, with D maybe TRBD2 (6 bases). The CDR3 contains 12 residues. V was trimmed by 4 bases and J by 4 bases, leaving 7 bases between them. Germline CDR1 SNHLY, CDR2 FYNNEI. The CDR3 DNA follows: TGTGCCAGCAGTGCCGGGAGAGAGACCCAGTACTTC. Its translation: CASSAGRETQYF. Together with reference TRBV2 and TRBJ2-5, the CDR3 gives the full variable domain: EPEVTQTPSHQVTQMGQEVILRCVPISNHLYFYWYRQILGQKVEFLVSFYNNEISEKSEIFDDQFSVERPDGSNFTLKIRSTKLEDSAMYFCASSAGRETQYFGPGTRLLVL.